This passage covers 24 T cell receptor beta chains from one sample sequenced in a study of graft-versus-host responses after intestinal transplantation (dated by TCRdb to 2020 to 2023). Libraries came from the immunoSEQ multiplex PCR assay. What TCRdb holds here is the immuneACCESS table cut down to in-frame rearrangements. Part of the clones is not present; checked against another copy, under half of the missing clones reflect an unresolved V gene, and the others are unexplained. The sample data list 62,000 or so clones, and over 85% of these were observed just once. The ten largest account for 1.5% to 2% of the sample. The specimen was PBMCs, collected 26 days after transplant. These receptors originate from a human patient who received an intestinal transplant, so some T cells may come from the graft donor.

This chain connects TRBV7-9 to TRBJ2-1; D is perhaps TRBD2 (5 bases). The CDR3 has 17 amino acids. Germline V gene lookup returns CDR1 SEHNR and CDR2 FQNEAQ (reference sequence). V shed 4 bases and J shed 3 bases, with 19 bases lying between them. This CDR3 is CASSSTTLGDGYNEQFF. The CDR3 nucleotides read TGTGCCAGCAGCTCCACTACTCTCGGGGATGGCTACAATGAGCAGTTCTTC.

The rearrangement uses TRBV6-5 and TRBJ2-6; D is ambiguous. The CDR3 sequence is 15 residues long. V was cut by 1 base and J by 0 bases, with 4 bases left in between. Germline V CDR1 and CDR2: MNHEY, SVGAGI. The CDR3 loop is CASSYLRSGANVLTF. CDR3 in DNA: TGTGCCAGCAGTTACTTGCGCTCTGGGGCCAACGTCCTGACTTTC.

V gene TRBV19 combines with J gene TRBJ2-6, with TRBD1 matching 8 bases. J lost 0 bases, V lost 4 bases, and 8 bases had no gene match. From germline, CDR1 is LNHDA and CDR2 SQIVND (reference sequence). This CDR3 is 18 amino acids long. The CDR3 nucleotides are TGTGCCAGTAGTACCTGGGACAGGTCCCTCTCTGGGGCCAACGTCCTGACTTTC. This translates into CASSTWDRSLSGANVLTF. The whole variable domain, filled in from reference TRBV19 and TRBJ2-6, reads DGGITQSPKYLFRKEGQNVTLSCEQNLNHDAMYWYRQDPGQGLRLIYYSQIVNDFQKGDIAEGYSVSREKKESFPLTVTSAQKNPTAFYLCASSTWDRSLSGANVLTFGAGSRLTVL.

V is TRBV6-1 and J is TRBJ2-3; a weak D match, TRBD2 (6 bases). The CDR3 is 13 amino acids. V lost 5 bases to trimming and J lost 7 bases, with 13 bases between them. Germline V gives CDR1 MNHNS, CDR2 SASEGT. CDR3 DNA: TGTGCCAGCAGTTTGATGGGGGGTCATACGCAGTATTTT. Residues: CASSLMGGHTQYF.

This chain joins TRBV19 and TRBJ1-5, with 7 positions matching TRBD1. With 4 bases clipped from V and 4 bases from J, the junction kept 7 bases outside the gene matches. Germline V gene data show CDR1 as LNHDA and CDR2 as SQIVND (reference sequence). The CDR3 has 15 amino acids. CDR3 sequence (DNA): TGTGCCAGTAGTAAGGCAGACAGGGATAATCAGCCCCAGCATTTT. This gives the protein CASSKADRDNQPQHF.

This chain connects TRBV9 to TRBJ2-1; 10 nucleotides match TRBD1. CDR3 length: 15 amino acids. The ends lost 3 bases at V and 2 bases at J; junction bases unmatched: 2. Per the germline V gene, CDR1 is SGDLS and CDR2 is YYNGEE. CDR3 protein: CASSAGQGAYNEQFF. In DNA form, the CDR3 reads TGTGCCAGCAGCGCCGGACAGGGGGCCTACAATGAGCAGTTCTTC.

This clone appeared once. The V call is TRBV11-3, the J call TRBJ2-7; 7 bases are a match to TRBD1. The germline V gene encodes CDR1 SGHNT and CDR2 YENEEA. The CDR3 spans 10 residues. The DNA for the CDR3 is TGTGCAAGGACAGGCTACGAGCAGTACGTC. It yields the protein CARTGYEQYV.

This clone was counted only a few times. Other DNA sequences from this sample encode an identical CDR3 as well. This chain joins TRBV4-1 and TRBJ2-1, with D maybe TRBD2 (5 bases). The CDR3 totals 13 residues. The V and J ends lost 1 base and 7 bases respectively, with 8 bases between them. The germline gives CDR1 MGHRA, CDR2 YSYEKL. CDR3: CASSQGRGNEQFF. Here the CDR3 DNA reads TGCGCCAGCAGCCAAGGGCGAGGGAATGAGCAGTTCTTC.

The chain couples TRBV5-6 to TRBJ2-1; 11 bases map to TRBD2. In germline, CDR1 is SGHDT, CDR2 YYEEEE. V dropped 1 base and J dropped 0; count of bases not matched to a gene: 3. This CDR3 has 17 amino acids. CDR3 nucleotides: TGTGCCAGCAGCTTGCCTAGCGGGGGGAGCTCCTACAATGAGCAGTTCTTC. This translates into CASSLPSGGSSYNEQFF.

The V call is TRBV4-1, the J call TRBJ2-7; no clear D. Germline-derived CDR1 and CDR2 are MGHRA and YSYEKL. The CDR3 covers 14 residues. V was cut by 1 base and J by 0 bases, with 7 bases left in between. The CDR3 nucleotides read TGCGCCAGCAGCCAAGGAGCAATCTCCTACGAGCAGTACTTC. This encodes CASSQGAISYEQYF.

V and J are TRBV27 and TRBJ2-5, with D unresolved. V lost 0 bases, J lost 0 bases, and 14 bases lay in between. This CDR3 spans 17 amino acids. Per the germline V gene, CDR1 is MNHEY and CDR2 is SMNVEV (reference sequence). The CDR3 sequence is CASSLSEPTQYQETQYF. The CDR3 DNA sequence: TGTGCCAGCAGTTTATCGGAACCTACACAGTACCAAGAGACCCAGTACTTC.

The chain joins TRBV5-1 to TRBJ2-2; no definite D call. The CDR3 loop spans 15 amino acids. The germline V and J ends were trimmed by 2 bases and 3 bases, with 11 bases remaining between them. Germline V gene data show CDR1 as SGHRS and CDR2 as YFSETQ. The CDR3 loop is CASSFLTEDTGELFF. For the CDR3, the DNA is TGCGCCAGCAGCTTCCTAACTGAGGACACCGGGGAGCTGTTTTTT.

V is TRBV27 and J is TRBJ2-5; 7 bases line up with TRBD1. The CDR3 loop spans 15 amino acids. After removal of 4 bases from V and 1 base from J, the junction contained 6 bases not matched to a gene. CDR1 is MNHEY and CDR2 is SMNVEV in the germline V gene (reference sequence). This CDR3 is CASSSGTAIQETQYF. In nucleotides, the CDR3 is TGTGCCAGCAGTTCCGGGACAGCAATCCAAGAGACCCAGTACTTC.

V and J are TRBV5-1 and TRBJ2-7; 7 bases line up with TRBD1. The CDR3 contains 16 residues. Germline CDR1 is SGHRS and CDR2 is YFSETQ. After removal of 5 bases from V and 5 bases from J, the junction contained 16 bases not matched to a gene. The CDR3 is CASSFHTSQGIDEQYF. CDR3 bases: TGCGCCAGCAGTTTTCATACCTCACAGGGGATCGACGAGCAGTACTTC.

The J gene is TRBJ2-5, the V gene TRBV13; a weak D match, TRBD1 (5 bases). Germline V CDR1 and CDR2: PRHDT, FYEKMQ (reference sequence). Trimming took off 0 bases at V and 6 bases at J, with 8 bases between the two ends. The CDR3 consists of 13 residues. DNA for the CDR3: TGTGCCAGCAGCTTAGGAGGGGCAAAGACCCAGTACTTC. Its translation is CASSLGGAKTQYF.

The V and J genes are TRBV5-4 and TRBJ2-5; 11 bases line up with TRBD2. Germline-derived CDR1 and CDR2 are SGHNT and YYREEE (reference sequence). The CDR3 runs to 18 residues. The trim removed 3 bases at V and 4 bases at J, leaving 14 bases unmatched. The DNA of the CDR3 is TGTGCCAGCAGCTCAGAAAGTCTAGCGGGAGGTCCAGGAGAGACCCAGTACTTC. Its protein is CASSSESLAGGPGETQYF.

In its sample, this clone ranks as medium-sized. CDR3 sequence: CASYGRLNSPLHF. The CDR3 region has the DNA TGTGCCAGCTATGGCAGGTTGAATTCACCCCTCCACTTT. The V gene is TRBV21-1, the J gene TRBJ1-6; whether TRBD1, the table's D call, matches the DNA was not checked. TRBV21-1 is listed as a pseudogene. This CDR3 spans 13 amino acids.

The rearrangement joins TRBV6-1 to TRBJ1-5, with 9 bases fitting TRBD1. V trimming: 8 bases; J trimming: 7 bases; junction bases outside the gene matches: 9. This CDR3 comprises 14 residues. Germline CDR1 MNHNS, CDR2 SASEGT. The CDR3 coding sequence is TGTGCCAGCGGTGGGACAGGGCGGCCCCAGCCCCAGCATTTT. Translated, it gives CASGGTGRPQPQHF.

The gene calls are TRBV7-9 and TRBJ2-2; no reliable D call. Per the germline V gene, CDR1 is SEHNR and CDR2 is FQNEAQ (reference sequence). The CDR3 totals 12 residues. Trimming cost V 5 bases and J 3 bases, with 4 bases left between them. This CDR3 is CASSQYTGELFF. The CDR3 DNA reads as TGTGCCAGCAGCCAGTACACCGGGGAGCTGTTTTTT.

The V gene is TRBV11-1, the J gene TRBJ2-7; D is unclear. Germline V lookup: CDR1 SGHAT, CDR2 FQDESV (reference sequence). The length of the CDR3 is 16 residues. Between the trimmed V and J ends, which lost 5 bases and 1 base, there was a span of 18 bases. The chain's CDR3 is CASSLLSTVVSYEQYF. DNA of the CDR3: TGTGCCAGCAGCCTCCTGTCGACTGTGGTTTCCTACGAGCAGTACTTC.

V gene TRBV6-1 combines with J gene TRBJ2-2; the match to TRBD2 covers 7 bases. CDR1 is MNHNS and CDR2 is SASEGT in the germline V gene. The CDR3 runs to 12 residues. Unmatched junction bases numbered 6, after V lost 11 bases and J lost 6 bases. DNA of the CDR3: TGTGCCGGGGGGGACTCAGCCGGGGAGCTGTTTTTT. Its protein product is CAGGDSAGELFF.

The rearrangement links TRBV28 to TRBJ1-2; the D gene is possibly TRBD1 (5 bases). CDR3 size: 13 residues. Deletions cut 7 bases from V and 7 bases from J, with 16 bases between. Germline-derived CDR1 and CDR2 are MDHEN and SYDVKM. The CDR3: CASTTASRAGYTF. The CDR3 region has the DNA TGTGCCAGCACCACGGCATCCAGGGCTGGCTACACCTTC.

This chain links TRBV5-1 with TRBJ2-7, with 7 nucleotides matching TRBD1. This CDR3 comprises 14 residues. The germline V gene has CDR1 SGHRS and CDR2 YFSETQ. The V gene end was trimmed by 3 bases and the J gene end by 3 bases; junction bases not matched to a gene: 6. CDR3 sequence: CASSWGQKGYEQYF. The CDR3 nucleotides read TGCGCCAGCAGCTGGGGACAGAAAGGCTACGAGCAGTACTTC.

This clone was recorded once. The chain combines TRBV6-5 with TRBJ2-1; D is perhaps TRBD2 (6 bases). This CDR3 region has 14 residues. The V end lost 6 bases, the J end lost 7 bases, and 16 bases lay between the germline ends. The V gene's germline CDR1 is MNHEY and CDR2 SVGAGI. The CDR3 DNA is TGTGCCAGCAGATGGGGAACTGGGGGGAATGAGCAGTTCTTC. Translating it yields CASRWGTGGNEQFF.